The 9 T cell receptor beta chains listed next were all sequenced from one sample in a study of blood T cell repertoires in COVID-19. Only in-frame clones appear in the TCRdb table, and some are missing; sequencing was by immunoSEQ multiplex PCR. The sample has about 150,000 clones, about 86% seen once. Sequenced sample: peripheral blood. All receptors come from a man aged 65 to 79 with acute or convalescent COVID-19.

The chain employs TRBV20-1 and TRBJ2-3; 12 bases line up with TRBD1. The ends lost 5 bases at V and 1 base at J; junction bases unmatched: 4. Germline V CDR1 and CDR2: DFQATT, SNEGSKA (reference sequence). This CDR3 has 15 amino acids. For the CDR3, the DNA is TGCAGTGCTGGTGGGACAGGGGGCGGCACAGATACGCAGTATTTT. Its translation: CSAGGTGGGTDTQYF.

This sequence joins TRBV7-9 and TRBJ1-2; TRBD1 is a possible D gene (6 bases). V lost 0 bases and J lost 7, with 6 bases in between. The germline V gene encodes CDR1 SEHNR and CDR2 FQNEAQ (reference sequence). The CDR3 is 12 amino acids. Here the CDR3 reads CASSLAGAGYTF. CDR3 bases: TGTGCCAGCAGCTTAGCGGGGGCTGGCTACACCTTC.

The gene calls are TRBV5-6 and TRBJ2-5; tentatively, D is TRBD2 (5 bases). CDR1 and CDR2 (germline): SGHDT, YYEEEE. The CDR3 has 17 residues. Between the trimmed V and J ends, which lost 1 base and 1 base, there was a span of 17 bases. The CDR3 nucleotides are TGTGCCAGCAGCTTGCCGGGGAAGCGGAAATCCCAAGAGACCCAGTACTTC. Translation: CASSLPGKRKSQETQYF.

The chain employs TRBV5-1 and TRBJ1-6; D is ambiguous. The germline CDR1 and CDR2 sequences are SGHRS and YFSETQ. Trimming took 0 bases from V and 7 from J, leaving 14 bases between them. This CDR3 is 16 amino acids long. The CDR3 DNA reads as TGCGCCAGCAGCTTGGAACCTTATGAGGGAAATTCACCCCTCCACTTT. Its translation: CASSLEPYEGNSPLHF.

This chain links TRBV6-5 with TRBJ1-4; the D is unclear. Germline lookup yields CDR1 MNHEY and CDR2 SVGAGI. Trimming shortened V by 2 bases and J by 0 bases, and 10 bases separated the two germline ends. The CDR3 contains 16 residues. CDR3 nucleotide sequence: TGTGCCAGCAGTTACGGAGCTCCAGCAACTAATGAAAAACTGTTTTTT. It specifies CASSYGAPATNEKLFF.

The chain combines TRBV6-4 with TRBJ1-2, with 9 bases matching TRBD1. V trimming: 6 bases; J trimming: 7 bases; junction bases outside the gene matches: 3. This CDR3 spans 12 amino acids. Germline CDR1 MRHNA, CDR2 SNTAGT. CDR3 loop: CASSGTGIGYTF. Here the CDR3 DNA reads TGTGCCAGCAGCGGGACAGGGATTGGCTACACCTTC.

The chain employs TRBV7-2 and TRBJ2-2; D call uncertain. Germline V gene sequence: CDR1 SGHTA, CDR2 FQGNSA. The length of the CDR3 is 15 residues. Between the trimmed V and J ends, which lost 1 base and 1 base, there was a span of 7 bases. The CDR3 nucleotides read TGTGCCAGCAGCTTAGGGTACGGGAACACCGGGGAGCTGTTTTTT. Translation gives CASSLGYGNTGELFF.

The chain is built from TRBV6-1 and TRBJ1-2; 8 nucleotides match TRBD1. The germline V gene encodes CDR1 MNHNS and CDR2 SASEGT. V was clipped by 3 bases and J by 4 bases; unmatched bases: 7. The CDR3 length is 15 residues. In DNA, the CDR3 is TGTGCCAGCAGTGAGGACTTGGACAGGGTCTATGGCTACACCTTC. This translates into CASSEDLDRVYGYTF.

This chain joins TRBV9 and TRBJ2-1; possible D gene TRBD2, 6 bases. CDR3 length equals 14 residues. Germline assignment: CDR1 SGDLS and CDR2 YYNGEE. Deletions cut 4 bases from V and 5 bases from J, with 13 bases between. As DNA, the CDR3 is TGTGCCAGCAGCACGGGACTGGCTAACAATGAGCAGTTCTTC. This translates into CASSTGLANNEQFF.